These 31 T cell receptor beta chains were sequenced from one sample in a study of CD8+ T cells in alopecia areata. After isolation, RNA underwent reverse transcription to generate cDNA as the sequencing template. TCRdb's table, derived via immunoSEQ multiplex PCR, lists solely in-frame clones and lacks some. The table has 200,000 to 250,000 clones, approximately 38% seen once. Treatment here: oral pan-JAK inhibitor, 5-10 mg twice daily. This specimen was CD4+ T cells sorted from blood, taken around week 34, from a patient treated with tofacitinib. The receptor source for this set is a human donor with alopecia areata.

This chain connects TRBV19 to TRBJ2-5; tentative D call: TRBD2 (5 bases). The CDR3 covers 12 residues. Trimming shortened V by 8 bases and J by 4 bases, and 11 bases separated the two germline ends. Germline V gives CDR1 LNHDA, CDR2 SQIVND (reference sequence). The CDR3 bases are TGTGCCAGTCGTCGCGAGGGAGAGACCCAGTACTTC. Translation: CASRREGETQYF.

This clone has a handful of counts. The rearrangement links TRBV18 to TRBJ1-1; TRBD1 is a possible D gene (6 bases). The CDR3 contains 14 residues. Germline CDR1 and CDR2: KGHSH and LQKENI. Trimming left V 3 bases short and J 6 bases short, with 14 bases between. The CDR3 nucleotides are TGTGCCAGCTCACCTCGGACAGCGGAGGCTGAAGCTTTCTTT. It specifies CASSPRTAEAEAFF. Based on the CDR3 plus reference TRBV18 and TRBJ1-1, the full variable domain is NAGVMQNPRHLVRRRGQEARLRCSPMKGHSHVYWYRQLPEEGLKFMVYLQKENIIDESGMPKERFSAEFPKEGPSILRIQQVVRGDSAAYFCASSPRTAEAEAFFGQGTRLTVV.

J is TRBJ2-1 and V is TRBV11-1; D is uncertain. The CDR3 is made up of 12 amino acids. The V end lost 2 bases, the J end lost 4 bases, and 3 bases lay between the germline ends. CDR1 and CDR2 (germline): SGHAT, FQDESV (reference sequence). This CDR3 reads CASSLQYNEQFF. The CDR3 coding sequence is TGTGCCAGCAGCTTACAGTACAATGAGCAGTTCTTC. Full variable domain (missing parts from reference TRBV11-1 and TRBJ2-1): EAEVAQSPRYKITEKSQAVAFWCDPISGHATLYWYRQILGQGPELLVQFQDESVVDDSQLPKDRFSAERLKGVDSTLKIQPAELGDSAMYLCASSLQYNEQFFGPGTRLTVL.

The rearrangement joins TRBV6-5 to TRBJ2-3, with unresolved D. Trimming stripped 6 bases from V and 4 bases from J, with 8 bases between. The germline CDR1 and CDR2 sequences are MNHEY and SVGAGI. The CDR3 loop spans 12 amino acids. CDR3 amino acids: CASSAPADTQYF. DNA of the CDR3: TGTGCCAGCAGCGCCCCAGCAGATACGCAGTATTTT.

V and J are TRBV10-3 and TRBJ2-1, with a weak D call TRBD2 (6 bases). The V gene's germline CDR1 is ENHRY and CDR2 SYGVKD. The CDR3 consists of 15 residues. Trimming removed 2 bases from V and 2 bases from J, with 10 bases in between. This CDR3 is CAISEGGDPYNEQFF. In DNA form, the CDR3 reads TGTGCCATCAGTGAGGGAGGGGACCCCTACAATGAGCAGTTCTTC.

In its sample, this clone was seen many times. The CDR3 reads CASQRGSGDNEQFF. The CDR3 region has the DNA TGCGCCAGCCAACGGGGTAGCGGGGACAATGAGCAGTTCTTC. This sequence joins TRBV5-1 and TRBJ2-1, with 8 bases lining up with TRBD2. The CDR3 is 14 amino acids. Germline loops: CDR1 SGHRS, CDR2 YFSETQ. Trimming removed 7 bases from V and 5 bases from J; junction bases left unmatched: 8.

Regarding this clone: This same CDR3 is encoded by further DNA sequences in the sample. The chain uses TRBV7-2 and TRBJ1-5; D unresolved. The CDR3 covers 15 residues. Germline V CDR1 and CDR2: SGHTA, FQGNSA. Between the trimmed V and J ends, which lost 1 base and 2 bases, there was a span of 9 bases. CDR3: CASSLGGYGNQPQHF. CDR3 DNA sequence: TGTGCCAGCAGCTTAGGAGGATATGGCAATCAGCCCCAGCATTTT.

The J gene is TRBJ2-5, the V gene TRBV5-1; TRBD1 matches at 9 bases. After removal of 4 bases from V and 5 bases from J, the junction contained 12 bases not matched to a gene. The CDR3 consists of 16 residues. CDR1 SGHRS and CDR2 YFSETQ come from the germline V gene. The CDR3 DNA follows: TGCGCCAGCAGCGGAAACCCCGGGACAGGGTTCGAGACCCAGTACTTC. The encoded protein is CASSGNPGTGFETQYF.

The J gene is TRBJ2-1, the V gene TRBV9; possibly TRBD2 for D (5 bases). Trimming pared 7 bases from V and 1 base from J, leaving 15 bases between. The CDR3 is 15 amino acids. CDR1 SGDLS and CDR2 YYNGEE come from the germline V gene. CDR3 coding DNA: TGTGCCAGCTCTCGTAGCTCGGGGTCCTACAATGAGCAGTTCTTC. Translated, it gives CASSRSSGSYNEQFF.

V gene TRBV30 combines with J gene TRBJ1-5; 7 bases are a match to TRBD1. The V gene end was trimmed by 2 bases and the J gene end by 1 base; junction bases not matched to a gene: 20. CDR3 size: 20 residues. CDR1 GTSNPN and CDR2 SVGIG come from the germline V gene (reference sequence). CDR3 amino acids: CAWSPKRLDRTGSSNQPQHF. The CDR3 region has the DNA TGTGCCTGGAGTCCCAAGAGGTTGGACAGGACCGGATCGAGCAATCAGCCCCAGCATTTT.

There are a few counts of this clone. The chain recombines TRBV9 with TRBJ2-7; TRBD2 might be the D (5 bases). The V end lost 0 bases, the J end lost 6 bases, and 13 bases lay between the germline ends. This CDR3 has 14 residues. Germline assignment: CDR1 SGDLS and CDR2 YYNGEE. The CDR3 region is CASSVDGSGVEQYF. Here the CDR3 DNA reads TGTGCCAGCAGCGTAGACGGGTCCGGGGTCGAGCAGTACTTC.

This chain joins TRBV20-1 and TRBJ1-1, with D hard to call. V was trimmed by 7 bases and J by 5 bases, leaving 11 bases between them. Germline CDR1 DFQATT, CDR2 SNEGSKA (reference sequence). The CDR3 spans 11 residues. CDR3 sequence reads: CSVPEPTEAFF. The DNA of the CDR3 is TGCAGTGTCCCGGAGCCGACTGAAGCTTTCTTT.

The chain recombines TRBV5-1 with TRBJ2-3; D is possibly TRBD1 (6 bases). The CDR3 consists of 14 residues. Germline V lookup: CDR1 SGHRS, CDR2 YFSETQ. Trimming stripped 7 bases from V and 1 base from J, with 13 bases between. CDR3 bases: TGCGCCAGCCGTACGGGACACCGCACAGATACGCAGTATTTT. Its translation is CASRTGHRTDTQYF.

V gene TRBV18 combines with J gene TRBJ2-7; D is ambiguous. Between the trimmed V and J ends, which lost 3 bases and 6 bases, there was a span of 15 bases. Germline V lookup: CDR1 KGHSH, CDR2 LQKENI. CDR3 length equals 14 residues. The CDR3 bases are TGTGCCAGCTCACCCTCAGAATCTTCGGTCGAGCAGTACTTC. Translation: CASSPSESSVEQYF.

The rearrangement uses TRBV5-1 and TRBJ1-2; maybe TRBD1 (5 bases). CDR3 length: 16 amino acids. The V gene's germline CDR1 is SGHRS and CDR2 YFSETQ. Between the trimmed V and J ends, which lost 3 bases and 7 bases, there was a span of 22 bases. This CDR3 is CASSSGPLTIIRGYTF. In DNA form, the CDR3 reads TGCGCCAGCAGCTCGGGACCGCTCACTATCATCCGTGGCTACACCTTC.

The chain joins TRBV6-6 to TRBJ1-1; D ambiguous. The CDR3 is 13 residues long. The germline V gene encodes CDR1 MNHNY and CDR2 SVGAGI (reference sequence). The V end was cut by 2 bases, the J end by 8 bases, with 12 bases between. The CDR3 is CASSYTSKEEAFF. The DNA of the CDR3 is TGTGCCAGCAGTTACACCAGTAAGGAGGAAGCTTTCTTT.

This clone was observed a handful of times. The chain employs TRBV6-5 and TRBJ2-1; no clear D. This CDR3 has 12 amino acids. The germline V gene has CDR1 MNHEY and CDR2 SVGAGI. V was pared by 8 bases and J by 5 bases, with 10 bases between. CDR3: CASPVTDNEQFF. CDR3 DNA: TGTGCCAGCCCCGTTACAGACAATGAGCAGTTCTTC.

The chain carries TRBV5-1 and TRBJ2-2; 11 nucleotides match TRBD1. The CDR3 length is 15 residues. The J segment lost 7 bases and the V segment lost 3 bases, leaving 5 bases of the junction unmatched. From germline, CDR1 is SGHRS and CDR2 YFSETQ. The CDR3 loop reads CASSSGQGAGGELFF. The CDR3 DNA reads as TGCGCCAGCAGCTCAGGACAGGGGGCCGGCGGGGAGCTGTTTTTT. Based on the CDR3 plus reference TRBV5-1 and TRBJ2-2, the full variable domain is KAGVTQTPRYLIKTRGQQVTLSCSPISGHRSVSWYQQTPGQGLQFLFEYFSETQRNKGNFPGRFSGRQFSNSRSEMNVSTLELGDSALYLCASSSGQGAGGELFFGEGSRLTVL.

This chain joins TRBV7-3 and TRBJ2-6; D call uncertain. V was shortened by 4 bases and J by 2 bases, with 9 bases between the two germline ends. Germline V lookup: CDR1 SGHTA, CDR2 FQGTGA. The CDR3 extends over 15 amino acids. The CDR3 nucleotides read TGTGCCAGCAGCTCAAGTTCCCCTGGGGCCAACGTCCTGACTTTC. The encoded protein is CASSSSSPGANVLTF. Complete variable domain (other parts from reference TRBV7-3 and TRBJ2-6): GAGVSQTPSNKVTEKGKYVELRCDPISGHTALYWYRQSLGQGPEFLIYFQGTGAADDSGLPNDRFFAVRPEGSVSTLKIQRTERGDSAVYLCASSSSSPGANVLTFGAGSRLTVL.

The rearrangement links TRBV6-6 to TRBJ1-1; D is unclear. The CDR3 has 10 amino acids. Germline values: CDR1 MNHNY, CDR2 SVGAGI (reference sequence). The ends were cut back, 0 bases at V and 9 bases at J, with 2 bases in the middle. CDR3 DNA sequence: TGTGCCAGCAGTTACTCGCAAGCTTTCTTT. The encoded protein is CASSYSQAFF.

This clone was recorded once. The chain joins TRBV5-1 to TRBJ2-1; possible D gene TRBD1, 6 bases. Germline V gene sequence: CDR1 SGHRS, CDR2 YFSETQ. Between the trimmed V and J ends, which lost 5 bases and 6 bases, there was a span of 12 bases. This CDR3 region has 13 residues. The CDR3 spells CASRLGAANEQFF. The CDR3 DNA follows: TGCGCCAGCAGGCTGGGGGCGGCCAATGAGCAGTTCTTC.

V is TRBV29-1 and J is TRBJ2-7; D perhaps matches TRBD1 (6 bases). Trimming cost V 5 bases and J 5 bases, with 10 bases left between them. Per the germline V gene, CDR1 is SQVTM and CDR2 is ANQGSEA. The CDR3 length is 11 residues. CDR3 region: CSVSRGHEQYF. CDR3 bases: TGCAGCGTTTCCAGGGGCCACGAGCAGTACTTC.

The V and J genes are TRBV30 and TRBJ2-7; possibly TRBD1 for D (5 bases). The germline V gene has CDR1 GTSNPN and CDR2 SVGIG (reference sequence). Trimming shortened V by 5 bases and J by 1 base, and 12 bases separated the two germline ends. The CDR3 runs 13 residues. This CDR3 is CAWEDRSSYEQYF. CDR3 nucleotide sequence: TGTGCCTGGGAAGACAGATCATCCTACGAGCAGTACTTC. Full variable domain (remainder filled in from reference TRBV30 and TRBJ2-7): SQTIHQWPATLVQPVGSPLSLECTVEGTSNPNLYWYRQAAGRGLQLLFYSVGIGQISSEVPQNLSASRPQDRQFILSSKKLLLSDSGFYLCAWEDRSSYEQYFGPGTRLTVT.

This clone was detected only a few times. The sample holds other DNA sequences that translate to the same CDR3. For the CDR3, the DNA is TGCGCCAGCAGCTCGGGGGCCTATGGCTACACCTTC. This gives the protein CASSSGAYGYTF. The rearrangement links TRBV5-1 to TRBJ1-2, with D perhaps TRBD1 (6 bases). The CDR3 extends over 12 amino acids. V lost 3 bases and J lost 4, with 7 bases in between. The germline V gene has CDR1 SGHRS and CDR2 YFSETQ.

This clone was seen more than once but under ten times. CDR3 residues: CSVEGQTATNEKLFF. The CDR3 DNA sequence: TGCAGCGTTGAGGGTCAGACAGCAACTAATGAAAAACTGTTTTTT. This rearrangement joins TRBV29-1 to TRBJ1-4; D might be TRBD1 (5 bases). Trimming removed 3 bases from V and 0 bases from J, with 11 bases in between. Per germline, CDR1 SQVTM and CDR2 ANQGSEA. The CDR3 sequence is 15 residues long.

The chain employs TRBV18 and TRBJ1-1, with a tentative D call TRBD1 (5 bases). Germline CDR1 and CDR2: KGHSH and LQKENI. V shed 6 bases and J shed 3 bases, with 14 bases lying between them. This CDR3 contains 14 residues. As DNA, the CDR3 is TGTGCCAGCTCGCTTCGGGGGAGGGACACTGAAGCTTTCTTT. Translating gives CASSLRGRDTEAFF. Full variable domain (rest looked up from reference TRBV18 and TRBJ1-1): NAGVMQNPRHLVRRRGQEARLRCSPMKGHSHVYWYRQLPEEGLKFMVYLQKENIIDESGMPKERFSAEFPKEGPSILRIQQVVRGDSAAYFCASSLRGRDTEAFFGQGTRLTVV.

The rearrangement links TRBV18 to TRBJ2-1, with 7 nucleotides matching TRBD2. V lost 2 bases to trimming and J lost 2 bases; unmatched junction nucleotides: 12. This CDR3 comprises 18 residues. Germline CDR1 and CDR2: KGHSH and LQKENI. The CDR3 nucleotides read TGTGCCAGCTCACCAGGACTTGGCGCGGGGGAAACCTACAATGAGCAGTTCTTC. It encodes CASSPGLGAGETYNEQFF. Full variable domain (remainder filled in from reference TRBV18 and TRBJ2-1): NAGVMQNPRHLVRRRGQEARLRCSPMKGHSHVYWYRQLPEEGLKFMVYLQKENIIDESGMPKERFSAEFPKEGPSILRIQQVVRGDSAAYFCASSPGLGAGETYNEQFFGPGTRLTVL.

The V gene is TRBV18, the J gene TRBJ1-6, with a tentative D call TRBD1 (5 bases). The V gene lost 0 bases and the J gene lost 13 bases, with 19 bases spanning the gap. CDR1 and CDR2 from the germline V gene are KGHSH and LQKENI. There are 16 residues in the CDR3. This CDR3 is CASSPPWEGRTLPLHF. CDR3 nucleotides: TGTGCCAGCTCACCACCATGGGAGGGACGGACCCTCCCCCTCCACTTT.

This clone was counted a few times. The gene calls are TRBV2 and TRBJ2-7, with D perhaps matching TRBD1 (6 bases). The CDR3 has 15 residues. V was cut by 1 base and J by 2 bases, with 12 bases left in between. Germline CDR1 reads SNHLY; CDR2 reads FYNNEI. The CDR3 region is CASSEGFGGPYEQYF. Written as DNA, the CDR3 is TGTGCCAGCAGTGAAGGATTTGGGGGCCCCTACGAGCAGTACTTC.

This clone came up a few times. The chain links TRBV25-1 to TRBJ2-2; TRBD1 might be the D (6 bases). The V gene's germline CDR1 is MGHDK and CDR2 SYGVNS. V lost 5 bases to trimming and J lost 6 bases, with 13 bases between them. The CDR3 runs 14 residues. The CDR3 DNA reads TGTGCCAGCAGTATACAGGGTTTCCCCGGGGAGCTGTTTTTT. Its protein is CASSIQGFPGELFF.

This clone was counted ten times or more. This rearrangement joins TRBV30 to TRBJ1-3; perhaps TRBD1 as D (5 bases). Germline V lookup: CDR1 GTSNPN, CDR2 SVGIG (reference sequence). This CDR3 has 15 residues. The V and J ends lost 2 bases and 4 bases respectively, with 15 bases between them. CDR3 protein: CAWSYLGAAGNTIYF. The DNA for the CDR3 is TGTGCCTGGAGTTACCTTGGGGCGGCCGGAAACACCATATATTTT.